This TCR beta chain was retrieved from a study of identical twins. This clonotype was picked up many times. Its antigen is not known. Points from the study as a whole: Without tracking the same donors, conclusions rested on cross-sectional statistical analysis.

A single record per CDR3 protein comes from TCRdb applying MiXCR to the 5' RACE reads. This repertoire shows about 200,000 distinct CDR3 sequences, less than 8% found once; its top ten account for 1.5% to 2.5%. The CDR3 sequence is 15 residues long. Trimming cost V 4 bases and J 4 bases; bases outside gene matches: 11. Germline-derived CDR1 and CDR2 are SGHRS and YFSETQ. These same data were also listed under a study on yellow fever vaccine responses in identical twins. That paper states: Reportedly, the response of twins' T cells to the vaccine seemed partly convergent, partly personalized.

The sequence was collected from a woman younger than 30 in good health. Input material: memory (CD45RO+) T cells sorted from blood. This sequence joins TRBV5-1 and TRBJ2-7; 7 bases are shared with TRBD1. CDR3 residues: CASSAQGQLRYEQYF. Written as DNA, the CDR3 is TGCGCCAGCAGCGCCCAGGGACAGCTACGTTACGAGCAGTACTTC.